The 9 T cell receptor beta chains listed next were all sequenced from one sample in a study of blood T cell repertoires in COVID-19. The data were produced by immunoSEQ multiplex PCR, yet TCRdb's version contains in-frame clones alone and is incomplete. The table lists fewer than 250,000 clones, 70% to 90% of them singletons. The sample comprised peripheral blood. These receptors were collected from a man in his fifties with acute or convalescent COVID-19.

The chain uses TRBV7-2 and TRBJ1-5, with D possibly matching TRBD1 (5 bases). V shed 4 bases and J shed 4 bases, with 8 bases lying between them. The CDR3 extends over 13 amino acids. The germline V gene encodes CDR1 SGHTA and CDR2 FQGNSA. In nucleotides, the CDR3 is TGTGCCAGCAGCTCACAGGCAAATCAGCCCCAGCATTTT. It is translated as CASSSQANQPQHF.

This chain connects TRBV7-3 to TRBJ1-5; 7 nucleotides align to TRBD1. This CDR3 has 17 residues. Germline V gene lookup returns CDR1 SGHTA and CDR2 FQGTGA. The V gene end was trimmed by 1 base and the J gene end by 4 bases; junction bases not matched to a gene: 10. The CDR3 loop is CASSLNRGIRRNQPQHF. CDR3 in DNA: TGTGCCAGCAGCTTAAACAGGGGAATACGCCGGAATCAGCCCCAGCATTTT.

The gene calls are TRBV7-6 and TRBJ1-4; 7 nucleotides match TRBD1. V shed 5 bases, J shed 2 bases, and the junction held 2 bases outside the gene matches. Looked up from germline, CDR1 is SGHVS and CDR2 is FNYEAQ. CDR3 size: 14 residues. The CDR3 region has the DNA TGTGCCAGCAGCGCAGGGGGGACTAATGAAAAACTGTTTTTT. It specifies CASSAGGTNEKLFF.

The chain uses TRBV5-1 and TRBJ1-6, with 7 bases lining up with TRBD1. The V gene's germline CDR1 is SGHRS and CDR2 YFSETQ. CDR3 length: 18 residues. The ends lost 4 bases at V and 10 bases at J; junction bases unmatched: 20. The CDR3 sequence is CASSQRQGVGATRSPLHF. The CDR3 DNA sequence: TGCGCCAGCAGCCAACGTCAGGGGGTAGGAGCAACAAGATCACCCCTCCACTTT.

The J gene is TRBJ1-1, the V gene TRBV18; D is unresolved. CDR1 is KGHSH and CDR2 is LQKENI in the germline V gene. Trimming pared 0 bases from V and 3 bases from J, leaving 8 bases between. This CDR3 is 14 amino acids long. CDR3 in DNA: TGTGCCAGCTCACCACCGTCGGGAGACACTGAAGCTTTCTTT. It codes for CASSPPSGDTEAFF.

J is TRBJ2-2 and V is TRBV3-1 (or the pseudogene TRBV3-2); TRBD2 aligns across 10 bases. This CDR3 comprises 16 residues. Per germline, CDR1 LGHDT and CDR2 YNNKEL (reference sequence). V lost 4 bases and J lost 4; bases outside the gene matches: 6. The CDR3 DNA is TGTGCCAGCAGCCCCGGGACTAGCGCCTTCACCGGGGAGCTGTTTTTT. This translates into CASSPGTSAFTGELFF.

V usage is TRBV5-4 and J usage is TRBJ2-1, with TRBD2 identical over 13 bases. Germline loops: CDR1 SGHNT, CDR2 YYREEE (reference sequence). After removal of 4 bases from V and 4 bases from J, the junction contained 8 bases not matched to a gene. The CDR3 is made up of 17 amino acids. CDR3 loop: CASSPRLAGGQYNEQFF. CDR3 nucleotides: TGTGCCAGCAGCCCGAGACTAGCGGGGGGCCAATACAATGAGCAGTTCTTC.

The rearrangement links TRBV18 to TRBJ1-1; D remains ambiguous. The CDR3 has 12 residues. Germline V gene lookup returns CDR1 KGHSH and CDR2 LQKENI. Trimming shortened V by 2 bases and J by 8 bases, and 9 bases separated the two germline ends. The CDR3 sequence is CASSPGGLEAFF. The CDR3 DNA follows: TGTGCCAGCTCACCAGGAGGGCTGGAAGCTTTCTTT.

This clone was observed a single time. The rearrangement links TRBV6-5 to TRBJ2-1; 12 bases agree with TRBD2. Looked up from germline, CDR1 is MNHEY and CDR2 is SVGAGI. The CDR3 sequence is 13 residues long. Losses at the gene ends were 4 bases for V and 14 bases for J; bases not matched to a gene: 6. DNA for the CDR3: TGTGCCAGCAGTTGGGCTAGCGGGGGGGAGGAGTTCTTC. Protein: CASSWASGGEEFF.